Below, 9 T cell receptor beta chains from the same sample are listed, as sequenced in a study of CD8 T cells in Susac syndrome. After extraction with the RNeasy kit, roughly 0.5 to 1 ug of the RNA was reverse transcribed using random hexamers. MiXCR, run by TCRdb on the immunoSEQ multiplex PCR reads, gives a single entry per CDR3 protein. The table includes about 140,000 distinct CDR3 sequences, just under 95% detected once. The sequencing sample was made of CD8+ T cells from PBMCs. The receptors originated from a human donor with Susac syndrome.

The chain uses TRBV14 and TRBJ2-1; TRBD2 matches 8 bases. Germline V gives CDR1 SGHDN, CDR2 FVKESK. The CDR3 covers 14 residues. V dropped 5 bases and J dropped 8; count of bases not matched to a gene: 8. The CDR3 is CASSVAGGGYEQFF. The CDR3 region has the DNA TGTGCCAGCAGCGTGGCGGGAGGAGGCTATGAGCAGTTCTTC.

The chain links TRBV4-1 to TRBJ1-2, with a weak D call TRBD1 (5 bases). V dropped 4 bases and J dropped 8 bases, with 17 bases sitting between them. The CDR3 sequence is 14 residues long. In germline, CDR1 is MGHRA, CDR2 YSYEKL. DNA of the CDR3: TGCGCCAGCAGCCCACGGCAGGGTACTGAGGGCTACACCTTC. Protein sequence: CASSPRQGTEGYTF.

This clonotype was picked up one time. The chain has TRBV5-6 and TRBJ2-1, with 7 bases identical to TRBD1. The germline gives CDR1 SGHDT, CDR2 YYEEEE. V shed 4 bases and J 0 bases; nucleotides not matched to a gene: 7. This CDR3 region has 16 residues. DNA of the CDR3: TGTGCCAGCAGCGTCGTGACAGGGTCCTCCTACAATGAGCAGTTCTTC. Encoded protein: CASSVVTGSSYNEQFF. The full variable domain, with the rest looked up from reference TRBV5-6 and TRBJ2-1, is DAGVTQSPTHLIKTRGQQVTLRCSPKSGHDTVSWYQQALGQGPQFIFQYYEEEERQRGNFPDRFSGHQFPNYSSELNVNALLLGDSALYLCASSVVTGSSYNEQFFGPGTRLTVL.

In DNA form, the CDR3 reads TGCGCCAGCAGCTTGTTGGGAGATCAGCCCCAGCATTTT. It translates to CASSLLGDQPQHF. This chain uses TRBV5-1 with TRBJ1-5; no definite D call. From germline, CDR1 is SGHRS and CDR2 YFSETQ. The V and J ends lost 1 base and 5 bases respectively, with 7 bases between them. CDR3 length: 13 amino acids.

The chain is built from TRBV20-1 and TRBJ2-3; D unclear. This CDR3 is 10 amino acids long. Trimming took off 8 bases at V and 7 bases at J, with 10 bases between the two ends. Germline V gene lookup returns CDR1 DFQATT and CDR2 SNEGSKA (reference sequence). The CDR3 nucleotides read TGCAGTACCATACTGAATACGCAGTATTTT. It specifies CSTILNTQYF.

The rearrangement uses TRBV5-1 and TRBJ2-7; D gene ambiguous. The length of the CDR3 is 14 residues. Germline-derived CDR1 and CDR2 are SGHRS and YFSETQ. Deletions cut 2 bases from V and 0 bases from J, with 9 bases between. CDR3 DNA: TGCGCCAGCAGCTTTTACGGCAACTCCTACGAGCAGTACTTC. This translates into CASSFYGNSYEQYF.

The chain recombines TRBV28 with TRBJ1-1; a weak D match, TRBD1 (5 bases). Germline V CDR1 and CDR2: MDHEN, SYDVKM. Trimming cost V 5 bases and J 1 base, with 8 bases left between them. The CDR3 runs 13 residues. The CDR3 protein is CASSAGTNTEAFF. The CDR3 DNA sequence: TGTGCCAGCAGTGCAGGGACGAACACTGAAGCTTTCTTT.

The J gene is TRBJ2-2, the V gene TRBV4-2; 7 bases line up with TRBD1. Germline lookup yields CDR1 LGHNA and CDR2 YNFKEQ. The CDR3 consists of 14 residues. With 4 bases clipped from V and 6 bases from J, the junction kept 5 bases outside the gene matches. CDR3 residues: CASSRNRGAGELFF. Written as DNA, the CDR3 is TGTGCCAGCAGCCGCAACAGGGGCGCCGGGGAGCTGTTTTTT.

V is TRBV12-3 or TRBV12-4 and J is TRBJ1-1; 7 nucleotides agree with TRBD1. With V trimmed by 6 bases and J by 0 bases, 7 bases remained unmatched. The length of the CDR3 is 15 residues. The CDR3 sequence: CASRLGQLMNTEAFF. DNA of the CDR3: TGTGCCAGCAGGCTGGGACAGCTGATGAACACTGAAGCTTTCTTT.